Each of the 20 T cell receptor beta chains below was sequenced from the same sample in a study of beta chain features in type 1 diabetes. Whole-study findings and limits: Across all four CD4+ subsets, people with type 1 diabetes showed modestly shorter TCRB CDR3s.

Their antigens remain unidentified. The entirety of the isolated RNA underwent reverse transcription, so expressed TCRB transcripts were sequenced. TCRdb's table, derived via immunoSEQ multiplex PCR, lists solely in-frame clones and lacks some. The table records under 400,000 clones, around 12% of them present only once. Material for sequencing was naive CD4+ T cells from blood. All receptors come from a young woman with type 1 diabetes.

The chain is built from TRBV11-3 and TRBJ1-2; the D is unclear. The CDR3 consists of 13 residues. With 3 bases removed from V and 12 bases from J, the gap between germline ends came to 17 bases. Germline V gives CDR1 SGHNT, CDR2 YENEEA. The CDR3 coding sequence is TGTGCCAGCAGCTTCTCTGGGGAGAACCCCCACACCTTC. Translation gives CASSFSGENPHTF.

The sample holds a few counts of this clone. This chain links TRBV11-2 with TRBJ2-7, with 9 bases aligning to TRBD2. The CDR3 contains 14 residues. The germline CDR1 and CDR2 sequences are SGHAT and FQNNGV. Unmatched junction bases numbered 4, after V lost 7 bases and J lost 0 bases. The CDR3 loop reads CASTGTSSSYEQYF. CDR3 nucleotides: TGTGCCAGCACTGGGACTAGCAGCTCCTACGAGCAGTACTTC.

The chain employs TRBV29-1 and TRBJ2-1; 9 bases align to TRBD2. J lost 2 bases, V lost 0 bases, and 8 bases had no gene match. This CDR3 has 17 amino acids. From germline, CDR1 is SQVTM and CDR2 ANQGSEA. CDR3 sequence reads: CSVEDVAAGGPYNEQFF. The CDR3 nucleotides are TGCAGCGTTGAAGATGTGGCAGCGGGAGGCCCCTACAATGAGCAGTTCTTC.

This clone has just a few counts. V and J are TRBV5-1 and TRBJ2-1; 9 bases map to TRBD2. The CDR3 length is 15 residues. J lost 8 bases, V lost 0 bases, and 6 bases had no gene match. Per the germline V gene, CDR1 is SGHRS and CDR2 is YFSETQ. CDR3 DNA: TGCGCCAGCAGCTTGGCCGCGGGAGGGGGCGATGAGCAGTTCTTC. Encoded protein: CASSLAAGGGDEQFF.

V usage is TRBV14 and J usage is TRBJ2-1; TRBD2 agrees at 11 bases. The germline gives CDR1 SGHDN, CDR2 FVKESK. This CDR3 has 14 amino acids. Trimming at V came to 5 bases and at J to 9 bases, leaving 6 bases not matched to a gene. The CDR3 sequence is CASSGQLAGAEQFF. DNA of the CDR3: TGTGCCAGCAGCGGCCAACTAGCGGGGGCTGAGCAGTTCTTC.

The chain links TRBV19 to TRBJ2-1; 7 bases align to TRBD2. In germline, CDR1 is LNHDA, CDR2 SQIVND (reference sequence). V lost 5 bases, J lost 2 bases, and 6 bases stayed unmatched. The CDR3 is 15 residues long. In nucleotides, the CDR3 is TGTGCCAGTAGTCCTCTGGCGGGGGCCTACAATGAGCAGTTCTTC. Protein: CASSPLAGAYNEQFF.

In this sample, this clone turned up a few times. The V call is TRBV4-3, the J call TRBJ1-4; 8 nucleotides align to TRBD1. The CDR3 spans 15 residues. Germline CDR1 is LGHNA and CDR2 is YSLEER. V dropped 4 bases and J dropped 3; count of bases not matched to a gene: 4. In DNA, the CDR3 is TGCGCCAGCAGCCGGGTGACAGGGGCTAATGAAAAACTGTTTTTT. Its protein is CASSRVTGANEKLFF.

A few counts support this clone. CDR3 bases: TGTGCCTGGAGCCAGGGGTTACGCAATCAGCCCCAGCATTTT. Protein sequence: CAWSQGLRNQPQHF. The J gene is TRBJ1-5, the V gene TRBV30, with a tentative D call TRBD1 (6 bases). V lost 3 bases and J lost 2, with 11 bases in between. The CDR3 spans 14 residues. CDR1 is GTSNPN and CDR2 is SVGIG in the germline V gene (reference sequence).

This clone has just a few counts. The chain combines TRBV19 with TRBJ1-5; the match to TRBD1 covers 9 bases. J was trimmed by 5 bases and V by 6 bases; bases with no gene match: 5. The length of the CDR3 is 14 residues. Germline-derived CDR1 and CDR2 are LNHDA and SQIVND (reference sequence). The CDR3 sequence: CASRIWTGDQPQHF. The CDR3 DNA reads TGTGCCAGTAGAATTTGGACAGGGGATCAGCCCCAGCATTTT.

Of note for this clone: Within the sample, other DNA sequences also encode this same CDR3. The rearrangement joins TRBV30 to TRBJ1-5; D unresolved. This CDR3 contains 13 residues. The V end lost 0 bases, the J end lost 5 bases, and 8 bases lay between the germline ends. The germline V gene encodes CDR1 GTSNPN and CDR2 SVGIG (reference sequence). The CDR3 here is CAWSVGSDQPQHF. Written as DNA, the CDR3 is TGTGCCTGGAGTGTAGGGAGTGATCAGCCCCAGCATTTT.

The chain joins TRBV4-2 to TRBJ1-2; D is unclear. The CDR3 totals 12 residues. Germline CDR1 is LGHNA and CDR2 is YNFKEQ. V was cut by 6 bases and J by 8 bases, with 13 bases left in between. The CDR3 DNA follows: TGTGCCAGCAGGGAGGACCAAACAGGCTACACCTTC. It yields the protein CASREDQTGYTF.

Only a few counts were recorded for this clone. The rearrangement uses TRBV29-1 and TRBJ2-7; 8 bases agree with TRBD1. CDR1 is SQVTM, CDR2 ANQGSEA, per germline. This CDR3 spans 12 amino acids. V was pared by 7 bases and J by 6 bases, with 8 bases of the junction left unmatched. The DNA for the CDR3 is TGCAGCGGGGACAGGTGGGGGTGCGAGCAGTACTTC. Amino acids: CSGDRWGCEQYF.

The chain recombines TRBV7-2 with TRBJ2-7; 11 bases agree with TRBD2. The CDR3 has 14 residues. Trimming took 7 bases from V and 3 from J; bases not matched to a gene: 5. Looked up from germline, CDR1 is SGHTA and CDR2 is FQGNSA. This CDR3 reads CASNPGLADYEQYF. The CDR3, as DNA: TGTGCCAGCAATCCGGGACTAGCGGACTACGAGCAGTACTTC.

This clone was counted a few times. The chain employs TRBV7-2 and TRBJ1-2; D is unresolved. In germline, CDR1 is SGHTA, CDR2 FQGNSA. Trimming took off 3 bases at V and 6 bases at J, with 8 bases between the two ends. The CDR3 spans 12 residues. The DNA of the CDR3 is TGTGCCAGCAGCTTGAACAGAGATGGCTACACCTTC. This gives the protein CASSLNRDGYTF.

This clone has a handful of counts. The rearrangement joins TRBV6-6 to TRBJ2-7; 11 positions match TRBD2. The germline CDR1 and CDR2 sequences are MNHNY and SVGAGI (reference sequence). The length of the CDR3 is 16 residues. V lost 5 bases and J lost 4; bases outside the gene matches: 10. The CDR3 DNA follows: TGTGCCAGCAGTCCCTCGCCGCTAGCGGGGGGATACGAGCAGTACTTC. It encodes CASSPSPLAGGYEQYF.

A few counts support this clone. This chain connects TRBV27 to TRBJ1-2, with 7 bases identical to TRBD1. After removal of 6 bases from V and 4 bases from J, the junction contained 11 bases not matched to a gene. This CDR3 is 15 amino acids long. The germline CDR1 and CDR2 sequences are MNHEY and SMNVEV (reference sequence). As DNA, the CDR3 is TGTGCCAGCAGATCCGGGACAGTAACGGGCTATGGCTACACCTTC. Its protein product is CASRSGTVTGYGYTF.

The rearrangement uses TRBV27 and TRBJ1-2; D is unresolved. Germline V lookup: CDR1 MNHEY, CDR2 SMNVEV (reference sequence). V shed 3 bases and J shed 4 bases, with 18 bases lying between them. The CDR3 has 16 residues. CDR3 sequence reads: CASSLVPGTGGYGYTF. The CDR3 region has the DNA TGTGCCAGCAGTTTGGTCCCGGGAACGGGAGGCTATGGCTACACCTTC.

V gene TRBV7-9 combines with J gene TRBJ1-1; D unresolved. Germline V gene lookup returns CDR1 SEHNR and CDR2 FQNEAQ (reference sequence). Trimming took 1 base from V and 1 from J, leaving 7 bases between them. The CDR3 runs to 14 residues. In DNA, the CDR3 is TGTGCCAGCAGCTTAGGGGCGCAGAACACTGAAGCTTTCTTT. Protein: CASSLGAQNTEAFF. The full variable domain, rest sourced from reference TRBV7-9 and TRBJ1-1, is DTGVSQNPRHKITKRGQNVTFRCDPISEHNRLYWYRQTLGQGPEFLTYFQNEAQLEKSRLLSDRFSAERPKGSFSTLEIQRTEQGDSAMYLCASSLGAQNTEAFFGQGTRLTVV.

This clone was picked up a small number of times. The V call is TRBV5-6, the J call TRBJ1-2, with a possible D match to TRBD1 (6 bases). Germline-derived CDR1 and CDR2 are SGHDT and YYEEEE. Trimming took off 2 bases at V and 8 bases at J, with 13 bases between the two ends. The CDR3 runs 13 residues. The CDR3 here is CASSFTGFGGYTF. CDR3 bases: TGTGCCAGCAGCTTTACAGGGTTCGGCGGCTACACCTTC.

This chain's CDR3 is CSVRGRGGYEQYF. The CDR3 DNA sequence: TGCAGCGTGAGGGGGCGGGGGGGCTACGAGCAGTACTTC. The J gene is TRBJ2-5, the V gene TRBV29-1; 9 bases are a match to TRBD2. The end of the DNA is better explained by TRBJ2-7, so the J call may be wrong. Germline-derived CDR1 and CDR2 are SQVTM and ANQGSEA. The CDR3 runs 13 residues.